These T cell receptor beta chains were read from a single sample in a study of shared clonotypes between healthy human individuals. Here immunoSEQ multiplex PCR was the method, and the copy in TCRdb shows in-frame clones only, minus some. This table has a few hundred thousand clones, approximately 65% appearing once. Sequencing was done on a sample of memory CD4+ T cells sorted from blood. These receptors were collected from a man between 25 and 39 years old in good health. Each CDR3 is given with its conserved first and last residue. Fields, in order: clone size, D gene, V gene, J gene, CDR3 DNA, CDR3 protein. The D gene is left open where the match is weak. A row's size may be missing; if present it is once, few, many or a size class.

once	NA	TRBV7-2	TRBJ2-7	TGTGCCAGCAGCCCCGAGACTAATCCGGCCCGCGAGCAGTACTTC	CASSPETNPAREQYF
NA	NA	TRBV7-8	TRBJ2-2	TGTGCCAGCAGCTTATCGACACAGAACACCGGGGAGCTGTTTTTT	CASSLSTQNTGELFF
once	NA	TRBV30	TRBJ1-5	TGTGCCTGGAGTGTGCTGCAGGGAAGAGATCAGCCCCAGCATTTT	CAWSVLQGRDQPQHF
NA	TRBD2	TRBV5-1	TRBJ2-7	TGCGCCAGCAGCTTGGCCCCAAGGTCCTTAGCGGGAGTACAATTCGAGCAGTACTTC	CASSLAPRSLAGVQFEQYF
NA	NA	TRBV7-9	TRBJ1-2	TGTGCCAGCAGCTTGGCCGGGTTTCAGGGGTCCTATGGCTACACCTTC	CASSLAGFQGSYGYTF
NA	NA	TRBV30	TRBJ1-4	TGTGCCTGGAGTAACTACAGGGTTCTGTTTTTT	CAWSNYRVLFF
NA	NA	TRBV5-3	TRBJ2-3	TGTGCCAGAACCGCGGGTTACACAGATACGCAGTATTTT	CARTAGYTDTQYF
NA	NA	TRBV15	TRBJ2-1	TGTGCCACCAGCAGAGCCCCGGGTTTGAGTGAGCAGTTCTTC	CATSRAPGLSEQFF
NA	TRBD1	TRBV30	TRBJ2-5	TGTGCCTGGAGCGGACAGGGGTACGGGACCCAGTACTTC	CAWSGQGYGTQYF
NA	NA	TRBV28	TRBJ1-2	TGTGCCAGCAGTCCAGCCAGCCCACAGGGTTACTATGGCTACACCTTC	CASSPASPQGYYGYTF